Each of the 10 T cell receptor beta chains below was sequenced from the same sample in a study of T cells in localized non-small cell lung cancer. Here immunoSEQ multiplex PCR was the method, and the copy in TCRdb shows in-frame clones only, minus some. The sample contains 38,000 or so clones, under 90% of which appear only once. The sequenced sample was peripheral blood mononuclear cells, obtained before any cancer treatment. The receptors were gathered from a male donor at least 60 years old with stage II lung adenocarcinoma.

Only one count was recorded for this clone. V is TRBV6-1 and J is TRBJ2-3; TRBD2 matches at 9 bases. This CDR3 spans 15 amino acids. Germline V CDR1 and CDR2: MNHNS, SASEGT. V was clipped by 8 bases and J by 5 bases; unmatched bases: 11. This chain's CDR3 is CASGPSGTLRDTQYF. The CDR3, as DNA: TGTGCCAGCGGCCCTAGCGGGACTTTGAGAGATACGCAGTATTTT.

V usage is TRBV7-5 and J usage is TRBJ2-5; TRBD1, as called in the table, went unchecked against the DNA. TRBV7-5 is termed a pseudogene. This CDR3 is 16 amino acids long. The chain's CDR3 is CVKLYRDRGPSYGADF. The CDR3 nucleotides are TGTGTCAAACTCTACCGGGACAGGGGCCCCTCCTACGGGGCGGACTTC.

This sequence joins TRBV7-9 and TRBJ2-1; 14 bases align to TRBD2. V lost 5 bases and J lost 4; bases outside the gene matches: 13. Germline V gene lookup returns CDR1 SEHNR and CDR2 FQNEAQ (reference sequence). The CDR3 contains 19 residues. The CDR3 here is CASSLIVGTSGSGYNEQFF. The CDR3 DNA sequence: TGTGCCAGCAGCCTAATAGTTGGGACTAGCGGGAGCGGATACAATGAGCAGTTCTTC.

The genes are TRBV4-1 and TRBJ2-2, with D perhaps given as TRBD1 or TRBD2 (5 bases each). The CDR3 sequence is 16 residues long. V shed 1 base and J shed 6 bases, with 15 bases lying between them. The germline V gene has CDR1 MGHRA and CDR2 YSYEKL. The CDR3 here is CASSQAVGVGAGELFF. The DNA for the CDR3 is TGCGCCAGCAGCCAAGCAGTGGGAGTAGGGGCCGGGGAGCTGTTTTTT.

This clone was recorded a few times. The chain uses TRBV30 and TRBJ1-3, with D uncertain. CDR1 GTSNPN and CDR2 SVGIG come from the germline V gene (reference sequence). This CDR3 region has 15 residues. V dropped 1 base and J dropped 0 bases, with 10 bases sitting between them. The CDR3 nucleotides read TGTGCCTGGAGTGACCAGAGCCGCTCTGGAAACACCATATATTTT. Translating it yields CAWSDQSRSGNTIYF.

This clone appeared once. The chain links TRBV28 to TRBJ2-7; tentative D call: TRBD1 (6 bases). Germline assignment: CDR1 MDHEN and CDR2 SYDVKM. The V end lost 4 bases, the J end lost 2 bases, and 12 bases lay between the germline ends. This CDR3 has 14 amino acids. The CDR3 region has the DNA TGTGCCAGCAGTTCAGGACAGACCCCCTACGAGCAGTACTTC. This codes for CASSSGQTPYEQYF.

The V call is TRBV19, the J call TRBJ1-1; 9 nucleotides agree with TRBD1. CDR1 and CDR2 (germline): LNHDA, SQIVND (reference sequence). J gave up 5 bases and V 8 bases, and 18 bases lay outside the gene matches. The CDR3 consists of 17 residues. For the CDR3, the DNA is TGTGCCAGTGCTCTCCTTCATACGGGACAGGGAGCGACTGAAGCTTTCTTT. Protein product: CASALLHTGQGATEAFF.

In its sample, this clone was seen a few times. V and J are TRBV6-1 and TRBJ1-1, with D perhaps TRBD1 (6 bases). The CDR3 spans 15 residues. V lost 7 bases to trimming and J lost 0 bases, with 15 bases between them. Looked up from germline, CDR1 is MNHNS and CDR2 is SASEGT. Here the CDR3 DNA reads TGTGCCAGCACCAGGACAGCTAACATGAACACTGAAGCTTTCTTT. Residues: CASTRTANMNTEAFF.

This clone was recorded a few times. The V call is TRBV2, the J call TRBJ1-1; the D gene is possibly TRBD1 (5 bases). Germline V gene data show CDR1 as SNHLY and CDR2 as FYNNEI. The CDR3 length is 14 residues. The V end was cut by 6 bases, the J end by 1 base, with 12 bases between. CDR3 coding DNA: TGTGCCAGCAGGGACTACAGGACGAACACTGAAGCTTTCTTT. Amino acid sequence: CASRDYRTNTEAFF.

This chain joins TRBV10-3 and TRBJ2-1; possibly TRBD1 for D (6 bases). Germline CDR1 reads ENHRY; CDR2 reads SYGVKD. Trimming pared 6 bases from V and 7 bases from J, leaving 13 bases between. This CDR3 is built from 13 residues. The CDR3: CAIRKAGENEQFF. The CDR3 DNA sequence: TGTGCCATCAGGAAGGCAGGGGAGAATGAGCAGTTCTTC.